A single sample is the source of the 7 T cell receptor beta chains below, sequenced in a study of identifying expanded T cells in peripheral blood. Produced via immunoSEQ multiplex PCR; TCRdb's table is partial and in-frame only. This table has 97,000 or so clones, about 91% appearing once. The sequenced sample was blood. Receptor source: a person aged 18-69 years in good health.

As regards this clone: This same CDR3 is encoded by further DNA sequences in the sample. The J gene is TRBJ1-5, the V gene TRBV27, with unresolved D. Between the trimmed V and J ends, which lost 3 bases and 0 bases, there was a span of 9 bases. This CDR3 comprises 15 residues. Germline loops: CDR1 MNHEY, CDR2 SMNVEV (reference sequence). The CDR3 loop reads CASSFRAYSNQPQHF. CDR3 DNA sequence: TGTGCCAGCAGTTTCCGGGCTTATAGCAATCAGCCCCAGCATTTT.

V and J are TRBV29-1 and TRBJ1-2; weak D call: TRBD1 (5 bases). Trimming took off 0 bases at V and 8 bases at J, with 10 bases between the two ends. CDR1 is SQVTM, CDR2 ANQGSEA, per germline. The CDR3 has 12 amino acids. CDR3 DNA: TGCAGCGTTGAAGATCGGGGGGACGGCTACACCTTC. Translation gives CSVEDRGDGYTF.

The chain is built from TRBV4-1 and TRBJ2-5, with D possibly matching TRBD2 (6 bases). Trimming stripped 0 bases from V and 4 bases from J, with 15 bases between. The CDR3 sequence is 16 residues long. Germline loops: CDR1 MGHRA, CDR2 YSYEKL. CDR3 region: CASSQEWRRGGETQYF. The CDR3 coding sequence is TGCGCCAGCAGCCAAGAGTGGAGGCGGGGTGGAGAGACCCAGTACTTC.

V usage is TRBV19 and J usage is TRBJ1-5, with D possibly TRBD1 on 5 matching bases. Per germline, CDR1 LNHDA and CDR2 SQIVND (reference sequence). CDR3 size: 14 residues. V was clipped by 3 bases and J by 0 bases, with 6 bases between them. CDR3 loop: CASSIRVSNQPQHF. CDR3 bases: TGTGCCAGTAGTATCAGGGTTAGCAATCAGCCCCAGCATTTT.

The chain links TRBV7-2 to TRBJ2-1, with D perhaps TRBD1 or TRBD2 (5 bases each). Looked up from germline, CDR1 is SGHTA and CDR2 is FQGNSA. The CDR3 has 13 amino acids. V was cut by 5 bases and J by 7 bases, with 12 bases left in between. The CDR3: CASSLGAVNEQFF. The CDR3, as DNA: TGTGCCAGCAGCCTCGGGGCTGTGAATGAGCAGTTCTTC.

This sequence joins TRBV19 and TRBJ1-5; weak D call: TRBD1 (6 bases). V was clipped by 3 bases and J by 11 bases, with 17 bases between them. The germline gives CDR1 LNHDA, CDR2 SQIVND (reference sequence). This CDR3 region has 14 residues. The CDR3 DNA follows: TGTGCCAGTAGTATCAGACAGGACCACCTCTCCCAGCATTTT. It translates to CASSIRQDHLSQHF.

The V call is TRBV7-3, the J call TRBJ2-7; 15 positions match TRBD2. Germline V lookup: CDR1 SGHTA, CDR2 FQGTGA. The CDR3 is made up of 18 amino acids. V lost 5 bases and J lost 0; bases outside the gene matches: 8. This CDR3 reads CASSLGGLAGGASYEQYF. The CDR3 bases are TGTGCCAGCAGCCTAGGGGGACTAGCGGGAGGTGCCTCCTACGAGCAGTACTTC. The variable domain in full, with the rest retrieved from reference TRBV7-3 and TRBJ2-7, is GAGVSQTPSNKVTEKGKYVELRCDPISGHTALYWYRQSLGQGPEFLIYFQGTGAADDSGLPNDRFFAVRPEGSVSTLKIQRTERGDSAVYLCASSLGGLAGGASYEQYFGPGTRLTVT.